This is a list of T cell receptor beta chains from one sample in a study of T cells expressing NK-cell markers. TCRdb re-called the 5' RACE reads, yielding one record per CDR3 amino acid sequence without DNA. This sample's clone table lists 150,000 or so distinct CDR3 sequences. The sample consisted of blood T cells: a sorted CD56 or NKG2C T cell subset, CD4+ or CD8+ T cells, or bulk PBMC T cells (not recorded which). These receptors originate from a woman aged 45-59 years in good health. Each CDR3 is given with its conserved first and last residue. The order of the fields is V gene, J gene, CDR3 protein.

>TRBV20-1|TRBJ2-3
CSAKTLAGVGDTQYF
>TRBV7-2|TRBJ1-2
CASSLVGQGYGYTF
>TRBV7-9|TRBJ2-1
CASSSGLLDEQFF
>TRBV10-3|TRBJ2-7
CAISEQLAGRSSYEQYF
>TRBV29-1|TRBJ2-1
CSVDGTPNNEQFF
>TRBV27|TRBJ2-3
CASSLSMWQGLDTQYF
>TRBV27|TRBJ2-1
CASSLQGDNEQFF
>TRBV27|TRBJ2-1
CASSTLAGESIEQFF
>TRBV3-1|TRBJ2-7
CASSSSGDEQYF
>TRBV7-9|TRBJ1-1
CASSLAPAAEAFF
>TRBV7-9|TRBJ2-1
CASSLEGETRFF
>TRBV27|TRBJ2-1
CASAGVLNEQFF
>TRBV10-3|TRBJ2-1
CAISESGQSTVNNEQFF
>TRBV20-1|TRBJ2-5
CSARNAGGQETQYF
>TRBV7-9|TRBJ2-3
CASSLDGTPEDTQYF
>TRBV6-6|TRBJ2-1
CASSYSSRRDYNEQFF
>TRBV19|TRBJ1-2
CASSIFSVAVDVGYTF
>TRBV7-8|TRBJ2-1
CASSLVPDPEVF
>TRBV25-1|TRBJ1-3
CASSEAPGTSGNTIYF
>TRBV7-9|TRBJ2-2
CASSGRDLPTGELFF